This TCR beta chain was identified in a study of blood T cells in healthy people across ages. Notes on the study in general: The percentage of naive T cells correlated strongly with TCR beta diversity.

Worth noting for this clonotype: Its specificity is unknown. A read error may explain this, as a much larger clone is one base away.

With a J-beta primer mix and a sample-barcoded 5' primer, a second PCR ran roughly 6 to 11 cycles. TCRdb called the 5' RACE reads again in MiXCR, with one record for every CDR3 protein. The sample includes around 1,900,000 distinct CDR3 sequences, approximately 39% of them seen just once. The germline CDR1 and CDR2 sequences are SGHTA and FQGNSA. Trimming pared 1 base from V and 4 bases from J, leaving 4 bases between. This CDR3 is 13 amino acids long. The V gene is TRBV7-2, the J gene TRBJ2-2; D remains ambiguous. The sequencing input was blood. The source of this sequence is a human donor in good health. CDR3 region: CASSLEITGELFF. The DNA of the CDR3 is TGTGCCAGCAGCTTAGAGATCACCGGGGAGCTGTTTTTT.